A selection of T cell receptor beta chains follows, all from one sample in a study of blood T cell repertoires in COVID-19. The protocol was immunoSEQ multiplex PCR, while the TCRdb copy is restricted to in-frame clones and leaves out a portion. The data hold roughly 130,000 clones, with more than 75% observed a single time. The material sequenced was peripheral blood. The receptors derive from a man aged 55 to 70 with COVID-19, enrolled during active disease. Each CDR3 is given with its conserved first and last residue. D genes are given only for firm matches. Expanded clones get a size class; other rows say once, few or many, or leave the size out.

d_gene,j_gene,abundance,v_gene,CDR3nt,CDR3aa
-,TRBJ1-6,-,TRBV4-1,TGCGCCAGCAGCCGAGAAATGCAGAATTCACCCCTCCACTTT,CASSREMQNSPLHF
-,TRBJ2-7,-,TRBV30,TGTGCCTGGAGTGGCGGGGTGGGCTACGAGCAGTACTTC,CAWSGGVGYEQYF
-,TRBJ2-1,-,TRBV2,TGTGCCAGCACTGGCAGCCAGGTTTACAATGAGCAGTTCTTC,CASTGSQVYNEQFF
TRBD2,TRBJ2-1,-,TRBV28,TGTGCCAGCAGTTTTCTAGCGGGAGGGATCAATGAGCAGTTCTTC,CASSFLAGGINEQFF
TRBD2,TRBJ2-1,-,TRBV11-3,TGTGCCAGCAGAGAGCGGGACTGGGGGCAGTTCTTC,CASRERDWGQFF
TRBD1,TRBJ1-5,once,TRBV28,TGTGCCAGCAGGATACAGGGGGGGAGTCAGCCCCAGCATTTT,CASRIQGGSQPQHF
-,TRBJ2-1,-,TRBV6-2/TRBV6-3,TGTGCCAGCAGTTACCGGGGAAATGAGCAGTTCTTC,CASSYRGNEQFF
-,TRBJ2-7,-,TRBV6-4,TGTGCCAGCAGCCCGACGGTAAAGGGGGAAAGGCAGTACTTC,CASSPTVKGERQYF
-,TRBJ1-1,-,TRBV18,TGTGCCAGCTCTACCGGCACTGAAGCTTTCTTT,CASSTGTEAFF
TRBD2,TRBJ2-1,-,TRBV5-5,TGTGCCAGCAGCTTGGGACTAGCGGCAAACAATGAGCAGTTCTTC,CASSLGLAANNEQFF
-,TRBJ2-5,-,TRBV4-1,TGCGCCAGCAGTCGACTTCGGGGAGAGACCCAGTACTTC,CASSRLRGETQYF
-,TRBJ2-2,-,TRBV30,TGTGCCTGGAGTCCTCAGGGGAACACCGGGGAGCTGTTTTTT,CAWSPQGNTGELFF
TRBD2,TRBJ2-1,-,TRBV3-1/TRBV3-2,TGTGCCAGCAGCCAAGGGGCGGGAGAGTACAATGAGCAGTTCTTC,CASSQGAGEYNEQFF
-,TRBJ2-7,-,TRBV10-2,TGCGCCAGCAGTGAGTGGCCCGAATCCTACGAGCAGTACTTC,CASSEWPESYEQYF
-,TRBJ1-5,-,TRBV9,TGTGCCAGCAGCGCCGCGGGGGATAGCAATCAGCCCCAGCATTTT,CASSAAGDSNQPQHF
-,TRBJ1-2,-,TRBV19,TGTGCCAGTAGTATAGTAAGCGGGGCAGCAGCTAACTATGGCTACACCTTC,CASSIVSGAAANYGYTF
-,TRBJ2-1,once,TRBV2,TGTGCCAGCAGTGATAGGAACAGGGACCACAATGAGCAGTTCTTC,CASSDRNRDHNEQFF
-,TRBJ1-2,-,TRBV5-4,TGTGCCAGCAGTCTTCCCGGGGGAGTAACAGCTAACTATGGCTACACCTTC,CASSLPGGVTANYGYTF
TRBD2,TRBJ2-1,-,TRBV20-1,TGCAGTGCTAGTTTCGGCGGGAGTGTGTCCTACAATGAGCAGTTCTTC,CSASFGGSVSYNEQFF
TRBD1,TRBJ1-2,-,TRBV5-1,TGCGCCAGCAGCTTGGACAGGGGTAATGGAGGCTACACCTTC,CASSLDRGNGGYTF
-,TRBJ1-2,-,TRBV2,TGTGCCACAGGGACATCGAGTGGCTACACCTTC,CATGTSSGYTF
-,TRBJ1-5,-,TRBV28,TGTGCCAGCAGCCAGGGTAATCAGCCCCAGCATTTT,CASSQGNQPQHF
-,TRBJ2-7,-,TRBV3-1/TRBV3-2,TGTGCCAGCAGCCCGAGGAGGGCCTACGAGCAGTACTTC,CASSPRRAYEQYF
TRBD2,TRBJ2-1,-,TRBV7-2,TGTGCCAGCAGCTTCGACTCAGGTCTAGCGGACTACAATGAGCAGTTCTTC,CASSFDSGLADYNEQFF